These 26 T cell receptor beta chains originate from one sample sequenced in a study of blood T cell repertoires in COVID-19. Libraries were prepared by immunoSEQ multiplex PCR; TCRdb keeps only in-frame clonotypes and omits some of them. Among around 190,000 clones listed, roughly four fifths were seen once. The material sequenced was peripheral blood. The receptors were gathered from a woman in her 40s with COVID-19, enrolled during active disease.

This sequence joins TRBV9 and TRBJ1-1; the match to TRBD1 covers 7 bases. V lost 4 bases to trimming and J lost 6 bases; unmatched junction nucleotides: 15. The CDR3 sequence is 16 residues long. Germline values: CDR1 SGDLS, CDR2 YYNGEE. CDR3 nucleotides: TGTGCCAGCAGCCCTAGGGGCAGGGGGGAAGGGGCTGAAGCTTTCTTT. It yields the protein CASSPRGRGEGAEAFF.

The chain employs TRBV19 and TRBJ2-5; D unresolved. The germline CDR1 and CDR2 sequences are LNHDA and SQIVND (reference sequence). CDR3 length: 10 residues. The V end lost 8 bases, the J end lost 13 bases, and 14 bases lay between the germline ends. As DNA, the CDR3 is TGTGCCAGTGGTAGGCCTCCTTCGTACTTC. Its protein is CASGRPPSYF.

The rearrangement links TRBV7-2 to TRBJ2-1; D unclear. The CDR3 loop spans 16 amino acids. Trimming pared 0 bases from V and 0 bases from J, leaving 9 bases between. Germline V gene sequence: CDR1 SGHTA, CDR2 FQGNSA. Here the CDR3 DNA reads TGTGCCAGCAGCTTAGCGTTTTCCAGCTCCTACAATGAGCAGTTCTTC. Translation: CASSLAFSSSYNEQFF.

This chain joins TRBV6-5 and TRBJ2-5; no clear D gene. V dropped 10 bases and J dropped 2 bases, with 8 bases sitting between them. The CDR3 length is 11 residues. The V gene's germline CDR1 is MNHEY and CDR2 SVGAGI. CDR3 in DNA: TGTGCCACCGTGAGTCAAGAGACCCAGTACTTC. Translated: CATVSQETQYF.

J is TRBJ2-1 and V is TRBV3-1 (or the pseudogene TRBV3-2), with TRBD2 as a possible D gene (6 bases). V was trimmed by 4 bases and J by 7 bases, leaving 14 bases between them. The CDR3 consists of 14 residues. CDR1 is LGHDT, CDR2 YNNKEL, per germline (reference sequence). The CDR3 DNA sequence: TGTGCCAGCAGCCCGACCGGGACTCCAAATGAGCAGTTCTTC. It is translated as CASSPTGTPNEQFF.

This clone appeared once. The chain uses TRBV28 and TRBJ1-4; TRBD1 matches 8 bases. The CDR3 loop spans 16 amino acids. V trimming: 4 bases; J trimming: 2 bases; junction bases outside the gene matches: 6. Germline-derived CDR1 and CDR2 are MDHEN and SYDVKM. DNA for the CDR3: TGTGCCAGCAGTTCCCCGACAGGGGTTACTAATGAAAAACTGTTTTTT. It specifies CASSSPTGVTNEKLFF.

The chain employs TRBV18 and TRBJ1-2; D perhaps matches TRBD1 (6 bases). Germline V gives CDR1 KGHSH, CDR2 LQKENI. This CDR3 has 14 residues. V was shortened by 4 bases and J by 6 bases, with 15 bases between the two germline ends. CDR3 sequence reads: CASSLQQGTDGYTF. For the CDR3, the DNA is TGTGCCAGCTCACTACAACAGGGAACGGATGGCTACACCTTC.

In DNA, the CDR3 is TGTGCCAGTAAGGGGACAGTCGGGGCAGATACGCAGTATTTT. Protein: CASKGTVGADTQYF. The V call is TRBV19, the J call TRBJ2-3, with 7 bases that match TRBD1. The CDR3 runs 14 residues. V shed 7 bases and J 4 bases; nucleotides not matched to a gene: 8. In germline, CDR1 is LNHDA, CDR2 SQIVND (reference sequence).

V gene TRBV2 combines with J gene TRBJ2-3; D is unclear. The CDR3 has 11 amino acids. V was cut by 8 bases and J by 5 bases, with 8 bases left in between. Germline CDR1 reads SNHLY; CDR2 reads FYNNEI. The CDR3 spells CASEAGDTQYF. CDR3 sequence (DNA): TGTGCCAGCGAGGCCGGAGATACGCAGTATTTT.

V gene TRBV18 combines with J gene TRBJ2-5; maybe TRBD1 (5 bases). The germline V gene has CDR1 KGHSH and CDR2 LQKENI. Between the trimmed V and J ends, which lost 3 bases and 5 bases, there was a span of 13 bases. The CDR3 has 14 residues. CDR3 sequence: CASSPQGTGETQYF. CDR3 bases: TGTGCCAGCTCACCCCAGGGTACCGGGGAGACCCAGTACTTC.

Here the CDR3 reads CASSVAPTSETQYF. Here the CDR3 DNA reads TGTGCCAGCAGCGTAGCCCCTACGTCAGAGACCCAGTACTTC. The rearrangement links TRBV9 to TRBJ2-5; D not certain. Per germline, CDR1 SGDLS and CDR2 YYNGEE. The length of the CDR3 is 14 residues. The ends were cut back, 0 bases at V and 4 bases at J, with 10 bases in the middle. Full variable domain (missing parts from reference TRBV9 and TRBJ2-5): DSGVTQTPKHLITATGQRVTLRCSPRSGDLSVYWYQQSLDQGLQFLIQYYNGEERAKGNILERFSAQQFPDLHSELNLSSLELGDSALYFCASSVAPTSETQYFGPGTRLLVL.

This clone is a singleton in its sample. The gene calls are TRBV7-9 and TRBJ1-2; no firm D call. The CDR3 is 12 amino acids. Germline V CDR1 and CDR2: SEHNR, FQNEAQ (reference sequence). Trimming left V 6 bases short and J 7 bases short, with 12 bases between. For the CDR3, the DNA is TGTGCCAGCAGTTCAGACTTCTCTGGCTACACCTTC. Amino acid sequence: CASSSDFSGYTF.

A word on this clone: The germline gene is not matched at one end of the junction; a read error may be the cause. The rearrangement joins TRBV7-7 to TRBJ1-4, with 7 bases fitting TRBD1. CDR3 size: 15 residues. The germline V gene encodes CDR1 SSHAT and CDR2 FNYEAQ (reference sequence). The CDR3 sequence is CASSKGTAANEKLFF. The CDR3 nucleotides read TGTGCTAGCAGCAAGGGGACAGCGGCTAATGAAAAACTGTTTTTT.

This clone was detected a few times. The chain employs TRBV5-1 and TRBJ1-5; 7 bases are a match to TRBD1. The CDR3 runs 15 residues. The V gene's germline CDR1 is SGHRS and CDR2 YFSETQ. V gave up 4 bases and J gave up 5 bases; unmatched junction bases: 9. For the CDR3, the DNA is TGCGCCAGCAGCCGACGGGACAGACCTTATCAGCCCCAGCATTTT. Protein product: CASSRRDRPYQPQHF.

The gene calls are TRBV19 and TRBJ2-1; no clear D. This CDR3 is 15 amino acids long. The V and J ends lost 3 bases and 0 bases respectively, with 9 bases between them. CDR1 LNHDA and CDR2 SQIVND come from the germline V gene (reference sequence). The CDR3 reads CASSMLPGSYNEQFF. The CDR3 DNA follows: TGTGCCAGTAGTATGCTTCCCGGCTCCTACAATGAGCAGTTCTTC.

The chain carries TRBV19 and TRBJ2-3; 12 bases fit TRBD2. This CDR3 has 21 residues. Trimming cost V 3 bases and J 4 bases; bases outside gene matches: 20. Germline V CDR1 and CDR2: LNHDA, SQIVND (reference sequence). The DNA of the CDR3 is TGTGCCAGTAGTATGGGGATGGGGCTAGCGGGGGGGCTTGGCTCCCCAGATACGCAGTATTTT. It yields the protein CASSMGMGLAGGLGSPDTQYF.

The CDR3 here is CASSVGLGAVGTEAFF. The CDR3 DNA follows: TGTGCCAGCAGCGTAGGTTTAGGGGCTGTTGGCACTGAAGCTTTCTTT. J is TRBJ1-1 and V is TRBV9, with D perhaps TRBD1 (5 bases). The CDR3 is made up of 16 amino acids. V was clipped by 0 bases and J by 4 bases, with 16 bases between them. Germline V gene data show CDR1 as SGDLS and CDR2 as YYNGEE. The full variable domain, completed using reference TRBV9 and TRBJ1-1, is DSGVTQTPKHLITATGQRVTLRCSPRSGDLSVYWYQQSLDQGLQFLIQYYNGEERAKGNILERFSAQQFPDLHSELNLSSLELGDSALYFCASSVGLGAVGTEAFFGQGTRLTVV.

The V gene is TRBV19, the J gene TRBJ1-1; TRBD1 might be the D (5 bases). Trimming took off 3 bases at V and 2 bases at J, with 16 bases between the two ends. The germline gives CDR1 LNHDA, CDR2 SQIVND (reference sequence). The CDR3 length is 16 residues. The CDR3 sequence is CASSMGQGTPNTEAFF. CDR3 sequence (DNA): TGTGCCAGTAGTATGGGGCAGGGTACGCCAAACACTGAAGCTTTCTTT.

In its sample, this clone was seen a few times. The rearrangement uses TRBV7-2 and TRBJ2-1; 8 nucleotides agree with TRBD2. CDR3 length: 15 residues. CDR1 and CDR2 (germline): SGHTA, FQGNSA. V shed 1 base and J 2 bases; nucleotides not matched to a gene: 1. CDR3 sequence reads: CASSLDSGAYNEQFF. The CDR3 nucleotides are TGTGCCAGCAGCTTAGATAGCGGGGCCTACAATGAGCAGTTCTTC.

The gene calls are TRBV28 and TRBJ2-6; a possible D gene is TRBD1 (5 bases). Trimming pared 2 bases from V and 0 bases from J, leaving 14 bases between. Germline CDR1 and CDR2: MDHEN and SYDVKM. The CDR3 sequence is 18 residues long. DNA of the CDR3: TGTGCCAGCAGTTTAAGGACACGCGTTTTCTCTGGGGCCAACGTCCTGACTTTC. Its protein product is CASSLRTRVFSGANVLTF.

The chain is built from TRBV7-3 and TRBJ2-1; TRBD2 agrees at 11 bases. Trimming at V came to 4 bases and at J to 4 bases, leaving 3 bases not matched to a gene. The CDR3 has 15 residues. CDR1 and CDR2 from the germline V gene are SGHTA and FQGTGA. CDR3 sequence reads: CASSYSGRGYNEQFF. The CDR3 nucleotides read TGTGCCAGCAGCTATAGCGGGAGGGGGTACAATGAGCAGTTCTTC.

The chain uses TRBV6-5 and TRBJ1-4; D not certain. V lost 7 bases and J lost 4, with 16 bases in between. The germline CDR1 and CDR2 sequences are MNHEY and SVGAGI. The CDR3 has 15 residues. This CDR3 reads CASITNFARNEKLFF. The CDR3 coding sequence is TGTGCCAGCATTACTAACTTCGCCCGTAATGAAAAACTGTTTTTT.

CDR3 amino acids: CASSMGLAGETQYF. CDR3 DNA sequence: TGTGCCAGCAGCATGGGACTAGCTGGGGAGACCCAGTACTTC. The rearrangement uses TRBV7-3 and TRBJ2-5, with 9 bases that match TRBD2. CDR1 and CDR2 from the germline V gene are SGHTA and FQGTGA. V shed 5 bases, J shed 5 bases, and the junction held 6 bases outside the gene matches. The CDR3 has 14 residues. Looking up the rest from reference TRBV7-3 and TRBJ2-5 gives the full variable domain: GAGVSQTPSNKVTEKGKYVELRCDPISGHTALYWYRQSLGQGPEFLIYFQGTGAADDSGLPNDRFFAVRPEGSVSTLKIQRTERGDSAVYLCASSMGLAGETQYFGPGTRLLVL.

The chain uses TRBV4-2 and TRBJ1-5; D perhaps matches TRBD1 (6 bases). The V end was cut by 1 base, the J end by 0 bases, with 7 bases between. This CDR3 comprises 15 residues. The germline CDR1 and CDR2 sequences are LGHNA and YNFKEQ. The CDR3 here is CASSQGQDSNQPQHF. Here the CDR3 DNA reads TGTGCCAGCAGCCAAGGACAGGATAGCAATCAGCCCCAGCATTTT.

This chain joins TRBV6-5 and TRBJ1-2; D is possibly TRBD1 (5 bases). There are 14 residues in the CDR3. Germline-derived CDR1 and CDR2 are MNHEY and SVGAGI. The germline V and J ends were trimmed by 6 bases and 0 bases, with 11 bases remaining between them. The CDR3 bases are TGTGCCAGCAGCCGACAGCTTACTAACTATGGCTACACCTTC. This gives the protein CASSRQLTNYGYTF.

The V gene is TRBV7-9, the J gene TRBJ2-1, with 12 bases identical to TRBD2. The germline gives CDR1 SEHNR, CDR2 FQNEAQ (reference sequence). The J segment lost 0 bases and the V segment lost 6 bases, leaving 3 bases of the junction unmatched. The CDR3 loop spans 16 amino acids. This CDR3 is CASRRLAGDSYNEQFF. Here the CDR3 DNA reads TGTGCCAGCAGACGACTAGCGGGGGACTCCTACAATGAGCAGTTCTTC.